The subject of this entry is one T cell receptor beta chain. This specimen comes from a study of cytomegalovirus exposure and HLA in healthy donors. PCR was performed using 60 Vbeta and 13 Jbeta primers. The repertoire was sequenced with immunoSEQ multiplex PCR; TCRdb's copy has only in-frame clones and lacks some. The table has around 130,000 clones, roughly 82% seen once; the top ten hold less than 3.5%. This CDR3 spans 16 amino acids. Germline V gene sequence: CDR1 SGHNT, CDR2 YENEEA. V shed 1 base, J shed 7 bases, and the junction held 10 bases outside the gene matches. The sequenced sample was PBMCs. This sequence joins TRBV11-3 and TRBJ1-2; 9 bases match TRBD1. The receptor was isolated from a woman aged 40 to 50 in good health and CMV-seropositive. For the CDR3, the DNA is TGTGCCAGCAGCTTAGGGGAACAGGGGGCGAGAAGTGGCTACACCTTC. Protein product: CASSLGEQGARSGYTF.